This TCR beta chain was identified during a study of cytomegalovirus exposure and HLA in healthy donors. J gave up 2 bases and V 5 bases, and 2 bases lay outside the gene matches. The CDR3 totals 14 residues. Germline loops: CDR1 LNHDA, CDR2 SQIVND (reference sequence). About this clone itself: What it binds is unknown.

Study conclusions and caveats: Among CMV-associated TCR beta chains, most appeared HLA-restricted in a later analysis. The study listed roughly 160 cytomegalovirus-associated TCR beta chains. A previous analysis found most TCR beta V segments productive roughly 87% or roughly 30% of the time. When a later analysis was performed, an Asian-associated ancestry cluster reportedly had fewer N-insertions than the approximately 690-donor mean.

The PCR used 60 Vbeta and 13 Jbeta primers. Method: immunoSEQ multiplex PCR; TCRdb's copy keeps in-frame clones and lacks some. The data hold around 120,000 clones, with approximately 70% observed a single time. The source material was PBMCs. The chain is built from TRBV19 and TRBJ1-5, with 8 bases lining up with TRBD1. The sequence was obtained from a middle-aged man in good health and CMV-seropositive. The CDR3 protein is CASSSTGGNQPQHF. Here the CDR3 DNA reads TGTGCCAGTAGTTCGACAGGGGGCAATCAGCCCCAGCATTTT.